Sequencing of this TCR beta chain was carried out in a study of OX40 agonist ivuxolimab in advanced cancers. A note on the overall study: Ivuxolimab was an agonistic, fully human IgG2 monoclonal antibody directed against OX40 (CD134), a costimulatory receptor. Intravenous ivuxolimab was administered to patients every 2 weeks at six dose levels: 0.01, 0.1, 0.3, 1.5, 3 and 10 mg/kg. Of the roughly 52 dose-escalation patients, hepatocellular carcinoma was present in about 20, melanoma in some 15, renal cell carcinoma in 9 and head and neck cancer in 9. The dose-escalation cohort was 82.7% male with a mean age of about 54 years, ranging from about 20 to 80. Patients were allowed to have had prior anti-PD-1, anti-PD-L1 or anti-CTLA-4 therapy, and roughly 40% of the dose-escalation patients had been treated with checkpoint inhibitors. Partial responses occurred in three dose-escalation patients, of whom one had hepatocellular carcinoma and two had cutaneous melanoma. Peripheral TCRbeta sequencing aimed to test whether ivuxolimab altered TCR sequence diversity and caused clonal T-cell expansion. The paper covers the monotherapy dose-escalation part of the phase I ivuxolimab trial, which included N ≈ 54 patients.

Genomic DNA was isolated from the sorted cells so that the TCRbeta CDR3 region could be sequenced. The immunoSEQ Assay was used for sequencing of TCRbeta CDR3 regions. Entries here come from immuneACCESS through TCRdb and include only in-frame sequences with V and J called. Some clones fail to appear in such tables; in the studies checked, an unresolved V gene covers under half of the shortfall, and the cause of the remainder is unknown. In all, the sample holds roughly 60,000 clones, and 91% of those were seen once. The top ten constitute 3.5% to 4% of the sample. To note about this clone: No antigen is known for it. No much larger clone is present one base from it, and per-base qualities are unavailable.

The trial excluded patients who had a history of autoimmune disease or who were on systemic immunosuppression. Peripheral blood for TCR sequencing was collected from all dose cohorts at baseline, on cycle 4 day 1, and on cycle 7 day 1. The samples were drawn from a first-in-human, open-label, multicenter phase I dose-escalation trial of ivuxolimab. Adults with locally advanced or metastatic head and neck squamous cell, hepatocellular, melanoma or renal cell carcinoma were enrolled in the trial. Before TCR sequencing, CD4+ T cells and CD8+ T cells were sorted from peripheral blood as separate populations. Trimming removed 4 bases from V and 3 bases from J, leaving 7 bases between the germline ends. The CDR3 contains 12 residues, cysteine and phenylalanine counted. Of the read, only the CDR3 DNA is kept; its 36 bases are in frame from base 1. According to the germline V gene, CDR1 reads MNHNS and CDR2 reads SASEGT.

The paper as a whole reports these results and caveats: After ivuxolimab, CD8+ T cells had more expanded clones than CD4+ T cells on average. Low levels of normalized T-cell clonal expansion were also seen in some patients who did not respond. Antigen specificity was not determined for the clonally expanded peripheral T cells. In the 0.1-3.0 mg/kg groups, partial responders had among the lowest normalized peripheral clonal expansion, particularly in CD8+ T cells. Clonal expansion of both CD4+ and CD8+ blood T cells was observed from baseline to week 6 at doses 0.1 to 3.0 mg/kg.

The receptor's source is an adult with an advanced solid tumor such as melanoma, head and neck, liver or kidney cancer. The sequences come from CD4+ or CD8+ T cells sorted from blood, collected in a trial of the OX40 agonist ivuxolimab. Recombination joined TRBV6-1 with TRBJ2-7; no confident D gene assignment can be made. The nucleotide sequence is TGTGCCAGCAGTGGCGGCGGCTACGAGCAGTACTTC. It encodes CASSGGGYEQYF.